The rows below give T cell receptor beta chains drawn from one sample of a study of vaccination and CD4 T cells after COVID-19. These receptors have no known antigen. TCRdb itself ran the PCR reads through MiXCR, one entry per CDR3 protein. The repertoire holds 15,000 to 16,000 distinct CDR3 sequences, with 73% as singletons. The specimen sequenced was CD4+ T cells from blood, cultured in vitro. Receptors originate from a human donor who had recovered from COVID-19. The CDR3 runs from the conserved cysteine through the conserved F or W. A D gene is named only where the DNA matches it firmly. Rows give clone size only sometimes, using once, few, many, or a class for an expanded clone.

TGCAGTGCTGGTCGTGGGACAGGAAATAATTCACCCCTCCACTTT CSAGRGTGNNSPLHF TRBJ1-6 TRBD1 TRBV20-1 few
TGTGCCAGCAGCTTCACTATCTCCTTGACAGGGAAAGGCGAGCAGTACTTC CASSFTISLTGKGEQYF TRBJ2-7 TRBD1 TRBV7-2 few
TGTGCCAGCAGCCAAGAAGTCGGAGAGACCCAGTACTTC CASSQEVGETQYF TRBJ2-5 . TRBV4-2 .
TGTGCCAGCAGCTTAGGCGCCCGGGGAACTGAAGCTTTCTTT CASSLGARGTEAFF TRBJ1-1 . TRBV7-2 once
TGCGCCAGTCGTACAGGGTCCCGGAACACTGAAGCTTTCTTT CASRTGSRNTEAFF TRBJ1-1 . TRBV5-1 .
TGTGCCTACCGATCGGGGGCCTATGGCTACACCTTC CAYRSGAYGYTF TRBJ1-2 . TRBV30 .
TGTGCCAGCAGCTTCGCGGCGGGAGGCTCCTACAATGAGCAGTTCTTC CASSFAAGGSYNEQFF TRBJ2-1 TRBD2 TRBV7-2 medium-sized
TGTGCCAGCAACCCTAGCGGGAGGCCTAGCACAGATACGCAGTATTTT CASNPSGRPSTDTQYF TRBJ2-3 TRBD2 TRBV6-1 .
TGTGCCAGCAGTTTTTGGGCCAGAGCTAACTATGGCTACACCTTC CASSFWARANYGYTF TRBJ1-2 . TRBV28 .
TGTGCCAGTAGTGGGGGTCCGACCTCTGGGGCCAACGTCCTGACTTTC CASSGGPTSGANVLTF TRBJ2-6 . TRBV19 .
TGCAGTGCTAGAGATCGGGTTAGCGGGACCACACAAGAGACCCAGTACTTC CSARDRVSGTTQETQYF TRBJ2-5 TRBD2 TRBV20-1 .
TGTGCCAGCAGCTTCGGGGGTAATTCACCCCTCCACTTT CASSFGGNSPLHF TRBJ1-6 . TRBV7-2 few
TGCAGTGCTGGAGACAGTCACTCTGGAAACACCATATATTTT CSAGDSHSGNTIYF TRBJ1-3 . TRBV20-1 .
TGCAGTGCTAGAGGGGATAATGAAAAACTGTTTTTT CSARGDNEKLFF TRBJ1-4 . TRBV20-1 .
TGCGCCAGCAGCCAAGACCCTCGGGTAGCGGGAGGAGGCGGGGAGCTGTTTTTT CASSQDPRVAGGGGELFF TRBJ2-2 TRBD2 TRBV7-2 .
TGCAGTGCCGGCCGGCAGCCCCAGCATTTT CSAGRQPQHF TRBJ1-5 . TRBV20-1 .
TGCGCCAGCAGCTTAACCGAGGGGGCCCAGTACTTC CASSLTEGAQYF TRBJ2-5 . TRBV5-1 .
TGTGCCAGCAGTCTGACTAGCGGGTTGAACACCGGGGAGCTGTTTTTT CASSLTSGLNTGELFF TRBJ2-2 TRBD2 TRBV6-1 large
TGTGCCAGCAGAGGTAGTGCTCCCCATGGCTACACCTTC CASRGSAPHGYTF TRBJ1-2 . TRBV6-2/TRBV6-3 .
TGCAGCGTTGCGGGAGGGTCTAGCGAGCAGTACTTC CSVAGGSSEQYF TRBJ2-7 TRBD2 TRBV29-1 .
TGTGCCAGCAGCCCGGTGGGGAGCGGGTCCTCCTACGAGCAGTACTTC CASSPVGSGSSYEQYF TRBJ2-7 . TRBV7-3 .
TGTGCCAGCAGCCAAGGGCAGGGAAGGAAGGCGGACTATGGCTACACCTTC CASSQGQGRKADYGYTF TRBJ1-2 . TRBV7-2 .
TGTGCCAGCAGCATCGCGGGAACCGGCTATTCACCCCTCCACTTT CASSIAGTGYSPLHF TRBJ1-6 . TRBV7-2 .
TGTGCCAGCATGGGGAAAGGGCGTACGAACACTGAAGCTTTCTTT CASMGKGRTNTEAFF TRBJ1-1 . TRBV7-2 .
TGCAGTGCCCGGGCAGGGGGGGCCTACAATCAGCCCCAGCATTTT CSARAGGAYNQPQHF TRBJ1-5 TRBD1 TRBV20-1 few
TGTGCCAGCAGCTTGGATCAATTCGGGACCAACCTTTACGAGCAGTACTTC CASSLDQFGTNLYEQYF TRBJ2-7 . TRBV7-2 .
TGTGCCAGCGCCCCAGGACACGGGCACACTGAAGCTTTCTTT CASAPGHGHTEAFF TRBJ1-1 . TRBV6-4 .